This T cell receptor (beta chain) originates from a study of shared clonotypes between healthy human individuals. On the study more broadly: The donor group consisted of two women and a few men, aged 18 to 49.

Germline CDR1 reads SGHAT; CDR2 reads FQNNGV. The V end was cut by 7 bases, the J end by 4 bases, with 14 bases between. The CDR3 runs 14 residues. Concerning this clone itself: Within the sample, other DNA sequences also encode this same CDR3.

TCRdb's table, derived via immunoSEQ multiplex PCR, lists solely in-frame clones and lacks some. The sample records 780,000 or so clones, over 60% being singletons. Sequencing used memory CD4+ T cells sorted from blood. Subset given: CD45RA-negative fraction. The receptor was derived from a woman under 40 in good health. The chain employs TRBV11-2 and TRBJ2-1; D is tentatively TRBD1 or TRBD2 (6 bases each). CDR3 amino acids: CASTAGQGYNEQFF. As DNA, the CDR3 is TGTGCCAGCACCGCGGGGCAGGGGTACAATGAGCAGTTCTTC. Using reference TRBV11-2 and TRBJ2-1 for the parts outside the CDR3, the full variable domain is EAGVAQSPRYKIIEKRQSVAFWCNPISGHATLYWYQQILGQGPKLLIQFQNNGVVDDSQLPKDRFSAERLKGVDSTLKIQPAKLEDSAVYLCASTAGQGYNEQFFGPGTRLTVL.